This T cell receptor (beta chain) was recovered during a study of Ad26.COV2.S vaccination and SARS-CoV-2 variants. For the study at large: Donor was in the COV1001 Ad26.COV2.S trial arm.

Of note for this clone: The target antigen is unknown.

The CDR3 sequence is 14 residues long. Unmatched junction bases numbered 9, after V lost 5 bases and J lost 5 bases. CDR1 and CDR2 from the germline V gene are LNHDA and SQIVND (reference sequence). The study, taken as a whole, reports: Vaccine recipients posted higher spike-specific TCR breadth than their placebo counterparts.

Noted treatment: 19 received Ad26.COV2.S at low or high dose, single or two shots; several received placebo; per-sample allocation not given. Specimens were obtained on day 63 following the first vaccine or placebo injection. Donation came from an adult in Boston who was aged 18-55 years. Wuhan-strain SARS-CoV-2 spike was expressed by the Ad26 vector that made up the vaccine. Some clones are missing from TCRdb's copy, which holds only in-frame ones; the method was immunoSEQ multiplex PCR. The sample holds under 600,000 clones, about nine tenths seen once. V gene TRBV19 combines with J gene TRBJ2-7; 7 bases map to TRBD2. This TCR was recovered from a person aged 18-65 years who received the Ad26.COV2.S COVID-19 vaccine or a placebo. Source: peripheral blood, taken in a trial of Ad26.COV2.S vaccine versus placebo. In DNA, the CDR3 is TGTGCCAGTAGTCAACGGGAGGTCCTCCACGAGCAGTACTTC. This codes for CASSQREVLHEQYF.